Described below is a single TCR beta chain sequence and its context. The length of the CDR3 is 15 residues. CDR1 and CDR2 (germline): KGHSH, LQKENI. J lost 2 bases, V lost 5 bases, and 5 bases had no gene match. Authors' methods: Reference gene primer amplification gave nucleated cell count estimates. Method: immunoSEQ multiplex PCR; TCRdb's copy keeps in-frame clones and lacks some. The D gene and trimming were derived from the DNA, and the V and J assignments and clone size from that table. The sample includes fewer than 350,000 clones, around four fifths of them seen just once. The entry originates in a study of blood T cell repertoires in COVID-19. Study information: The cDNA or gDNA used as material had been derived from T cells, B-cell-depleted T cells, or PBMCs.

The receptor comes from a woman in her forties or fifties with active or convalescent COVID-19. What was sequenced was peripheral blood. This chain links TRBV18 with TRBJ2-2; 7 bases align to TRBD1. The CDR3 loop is CASSYGQVNTGELFF. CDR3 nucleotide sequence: TGTGCCAGCTCATATGGACAGGTTAACACCGGGGAGCTGTTTTTT.